This record concerns one TCR beta chain sequence. Its target is not known. One entry per CDR3 protein results from TCRdb running MiXCR on the reads. The repertoire consists of fewer than 950,000 distinct CDR3 sequences, with 32% occurring once and the leading ten covering about an eighth. This entry comes from a study of T cell repertoires in cytomegalovirus infection. General study results and limits: Within the response measured ex vivo, HLA-C-restricted CMV-specific TCR beta clonotypes were dominant.

Sequences were derived from cultured CD8+ T cells from PBMCs, sampled from culture after CMV antigen stimulation. This TCR was recovered from a human donor in good health (CMV status not recorded). Some clones in this sample may be carry-over from other donors' samples.

CDR3 nucleotide sequence: TGCGCCAGCAGCCAAAAAGGAGGGAGATCCTACTATGGCTACACCTTC. It specifies CASSQKGGRSYYGYTF. The chain couples TRBV4-1 to TRBJ1-2; D is ambiguous. Trimming cost V 2 bases and J 3 bases, with 16 bases left between them. CDR1 and CDR2 (germline): MGHRA, YSYEKL. The CDR3 extends over 16 amino acids.